This T cell receptor (beta chain) was documented in a study of blood T cells in healthy people across ages. General study findings and limits: Because sorting was not performed, PBMCs prevented conclusive naive versus antigen-experienced comparison. When one million T cells were used, diversity estimates were thought to be underestimates.

A second PCR of 7 to 11 cycles used a sample-barcoded 5' primer and a J-beta primer mix. One entry per CDR3 protein, called by TCRdb with MiXCR from the 5' RACE reads. The sample has about 670,000 distinct CDR3 sequences, less than 45% seen once; the top ten hold 25% to 30%. The CDR3 has 14 amino acids. V lost 5 bases and J lost 5; bases outside the gene matches: 9. CDR1 and CDR2 from the germline V gene are SGHTA and FQGNSA. Concerning this clonotype: Its specificity is unknown.

V and J are TRBV7-2 and TRBJ2-7, with 7 nucleotides matching TRBD1. The material sequenced was blood. The TCR comes from an older man in good health. This CDR3 reads CASSTRQGRNEQYF. In nucleotides, the CDR3 is TGTGCCAGCAGCACCAGACAGGGTCGCAACGAGCAGTACTTC.